A single sample is the source of the 22 T cell receptor beta chains below, sequenced in a study of T cell responses to AZD1222 COVID-19 vaccine. Method: immunoSEQ multiplex PCR; TCRdb's copy keeps in-frame clones and lacks some. The repertoire holds under 140,000 clones, with less than 95% as singletons. Sample: peripheral blood, taken on day 0 of AZD1222 vaccination. These receptors all come from an adult in good health.

The chain employs TRBV6-5 and TRBJ1-6; 8 bases align to TRBD1. The length of the CDR3 is 16 residues. The V segment lost 0 bases and the J segment 6 bases; nucleotides outside the gene matches: 4. Germline V gene lookup returns CDR1 MNHEY and CDR2 SVGAGI. CDR3 DNA sequence: TGTGCCAGCAGTTACTCGAATCAGGGGGCTAATTCACCCCTCCACTTT. Translated: CASSYSNQGANSPLHF.

This sequence joins TRBV6-5 and TRBJ2-1; D may correspond to TRBD1 or TRBD2 (5 bases each). The V end was cut by 6 bases, the J end by 4 bases, with 13 bases between. The CDR3 covers 14 residues. Germline V CDR1 and CDR2: MNHEY, SVGAGI. In DNA form, the CDR3 reads TGTGCCAGCAGCCTAGGGACGGCATACAATGAGCAGTTCTTC. As protein: CASSLGTAYNEQFF.

Here the CDR3 reads CASSIEGPYGYTF. The CDR3 DNA reads as TGTGCCAGTAGTATAGAGGGACCCTATGGCTACACCTTC. This chain links TRBV19 with TRBJ1-2; tentative D call: TRBD1 (5 bases). V dropped 0 bases and J dropped 4 bases, with 6 bases sitting between them. Germline CDR1 and CDR2: LNHDA and SQIVND (reference sequence). This CDR3 has 13 amino acids.

V is TRBV15 and J is TRBJ1-4; 7 bases fit TRBD1. J lost 12 bases, V lost 4 bases, and 11 bases had no gene match. This CDR3 is built from 14 residues. CDR1 and CDR2 (germline): LNHNV, YYDKDF (reference sequence). As DNA, the CDR3 is TGTGCCACCAGCATCTACCTAGGGGGCAGGGAACTGTTTTTT. Translating gives CATSIYLGGRELFF.

This chain links TRBV18 with TRBJ2-5, with 11 bases matching TRBD1. This CDR3 is built from 15 residues. V lost 3 bases and J lost 5; bases outside the gene matches: 5. Germline CDR1 reads KGHSH; CDR2 reads LQKENI. CDR3 DNA: TGTGCCAGCTCACCCGGACAGGGGGCGGTGGAGACCCAGTACTTC. It specifies CASSPGQGAVETQYF.

V and J are TRBV10-2 and TRBJ2-3; 7 nucleotides line up with TRBD2. The CDR3 covers 15 residues. Germline-derived CDR1 and CDR2 are WSHSY and SAAADI. V trimming: 7 bases; J trimming: 0 bases; junction bases outside the gene matches: 7. The CDR3 bases are TGCGCCAGCAAGGAAAGCGGGGTGAGCACAGATACGCAGTATTTT. Protein sequence: CASKESGVSTDTQYF.

The chain has TRBV19 and TRBJ2-1; D is ambiguous. Germline CDR1 reads LNHDA; CDR2 reads SQIVND (reference sequence). Trimming removed 3 bases from V and 10 bases from J, with 7 bases in between. The CDR3 runs to 11 residues. CDR3 protein: CASSMGNEQFF. CDR3 in DNA: TGTGCCAGTAGTATGGGGAACGAGCAGTTCTTC.

DNA for the CDR3: TGTGCCAGCAGTTTAGCCCAGGGGGCTCGAAGGACCGGGGAGCTGTTTTTT. Its translation is CASSLAQGARRTGELFF. This sequence joins TRBV28 and TRBJ2-2, with 8 bases aligning to TRBD1. V shed 2 bases and J 5 bases; nucleotides not matched to a gene: 10. The CDR3 sequence is 17 residues long. The germline CDR1 and CDR2 sequences are MDHEN and SYDVKM.

This clone was picked up a small number of times. J is TRBJ2-2 and V is TRBV4-2; D perhaps matches TRBD1 (5 bases). The CDR3 has 20 amino acids. V gave up 0 bases and J gave up 3 bases, with 23 bases separating them. The V gene's germline CDR1 is LGHNA and CDR2 YNFKEQ. The CDR3 reads CASSQEAWGSANWDTGELFF. DNA for the CDR3: TGTGCCAGCAGCCAAGAAGCCTGGGGCAGCGCGAACTGGGACACCGGGGAGCTGTTTTTT.

V and J are TRBV19 and TRBJ1-5; D gene ambiguous. Trimming removed 4 bases from V and 1 base from J, with 5 bases in between. CDR3 length: 13 amino acids. CDR1 LNHDA and CDR2 SQIVND come from the germline V gene (reference sequence). The DNA for the CDR3 is TGTGCCAGTAGTAGTAGAAGCAATCAGCCCCAGCATTTT. This sequence encodes CASSSRSNQPQHF.

V gene TRBV28 combines with J gene TRBJ1-5, with 10 bases aligning to TRBD1. Trimming cost V 6 bases and J 6 bases; bases outside gene matches: 5. Germline CDR1 is MDHEN and CDR2 is SYDVKM. The CDR3 sequence is 14 residues long. This chain's CDR3 is CASSPDRGPQPQHF. The CDR3 DNA is TGTGCCAGCAGCCCTGACAGGGGGCCTCAGCCCCAGCATTTT.

This sequence joins TRBV21-1 and TRBJ1-6; TRBD1 is the table's D call, not checked against the DNA. TRBV21-1 constitutes a pseudogene. The CDR3 totals 15 residues. The CDR3 loop reads CASSKQGQGASPLHF. The CDR3 bases are TGTGCCAGCAGCAAACAAGGACAGGGGGCCTCACCCCTCCACTTT.

This chain links TRBV6-1 with TRBJ1-5; D unclear. The germline V gene encodes CDR1 MNHNS and CDR2 SASEGT. The CDR3 totals 13 residues. V dropped 3 bases and J dropped 7 bases, with 10 bases sitting between them. The DNA for the CDR3 is TGTGCCAGCAGTGACCCGGCGGTACAGCCCCAGCATTTT. Protein sequence: CASSDPAVQPQHF.

The rearrangement uses TRBV2 and TRBJ2-2; D possibly matches TRBD1 or TRBD2 (5 bases each). This CDR3 spans 16 amino acids. Trimming took 4 bases from V and 0 from J, leaving 12 bases between them. CDR1 and CDR2 from the germline V gene are SNHLY and FYNNEI. DNA for the CDR3: TGTGCCAGCAGTGGGCCGAGGGGTACGAACACCGGGGAGCTGTTTTTT. Amino acids: CASSGPRGTNTGELFF.

The chain employs TRBV7-8 and TRBJ1-6; 9 bases are shared with TRBD1. Trimming at V came to 3 bases and at J to 7 bases, leaving 7 bases not matched to a gene. This CDR3 comprises 16 residues. In germline, CDR1 is SGHVS, CDR2 FQNEAQ. CDR3 protein: CASSLAGGTGNSPLHF. The CDR3 bases are TGTGCCAGCAGCTTGGCAGGTGGGACAGGGAATTCACCCCTCCACTTT. The full variable domain, rest sourced from reference TRBV7-8 and TRBJ1-6, is GAGVSQSPRYKVAKRGQDVALRCDPISGHVSLFWYQQALGQGPEFLTYFQNEAQLDKSGLPSDRFFAERPEGSVSTLKIQRTQQEDSAVYLCASSLAGGTGNSPLHFGNGTRLTVT.

This chain uses TRBV20-1 with TRBJ2-5; D call uncertain. Looked up from germline, CDR1 is DFQATT and CDR2 is SNEGSKA (reference sequence). The CDR3 spans 11 residues. The V and J ends lost 1 base and 4 bases respectively, with 4 bases between them. CDR3 sequence reads: CSARGRETQYF. In DNA form, the CDR3 reads TGCAGTGCTAGAGGCCGAGAGACCCAGTACTTC.

This CDR3 is CASSQDKQGSRETQYF. In nucleotides, the CDR3 is TGTGCCAGCAGCCAAGACAAACAGGGATCTAGGGAGACCCAGTACTTC. V usage is TRBV3-1 (or the pseudogene TRBV3-2) and J usage is TRBJ2-5, with D tentatively TRBD1 (6 bases). Germline CDR1 LGHDT, CDR2 YNNKEL (reference sequence). V lost 0 bases to trimming and J lost 5 bases, with 16 bases between them. The CDR3 is 16 residues long.

This clone was recorded once. V gene TRBV28 combines with J gene TRBJ1-1; D gene unclear. CDR1 and CDR2 (germline): MDHEN, SYDVKM. The CDR3 contains 14 residues. V was pared by 0 bases and J by 4 bases, with 9 bases between. The CDR3 is CASSLWGDGTEAFF. The CDR3 DNA is TGTGCCAGCAGTTTATGGGGTGACGGCACTGAAGCTTTCTTT.

V usage is TRBV6-1 and J usage is TRBJ1-4, with D possibly matching TRBD1 (6 bases). Germline lookup yields CDR1 MNHNS and CDR2 SASEGT. The CDR3 runs to 15 residues. The germline V and J ends were trimmed by 2 bases and 3 bases, with 10 bases remaining between them. The CDR3 is CASSEPGAANEKLFF. The CDR3 coding sequence is TGTGCCAGCAGTGAACCAGGGGCTGCTAATGAAAAACTGTTTTTT.

The chain uses TRBV5-6 and TRBJ2-7; D remains unclear. CDR1 is SGHDT and CDR2 is YYEEEE in the germline V gene. V lost 0 bases and J 2 bases, leaving 6 bases between the germline ends. The CDR3 has 13 amino acids. This CDR3 reads CASSLVGTYEQYF. For the CDR3, the DNA is TGTGCCAGCAGCTTGGTGGGCACCTACGAGCAGTACTTC. Using reference TRBV5-6 and TRBJ2-7 for the parts outside the CDR3, the full variable domain is DAGVTQSPTHLIKTRGQQVTLRCSPKSGHDTVSWYQQALGQGPQFIFQYYEEEERQRGNFPDRFSGHQFPNYSSELNVNALLLGDSALYLCASSLVGTYEQYFGPGTRLTVT.

The rearrangement uses TRBV5-4 and TRBJ2-3; D is uncertain. The germline V gene encodes CDR1 SGHNT and CDR2 YYREEE (reference sequence). The length of the CDR3 is 15 residues. V lost 4 bases and J 2 bases, leaving 14 bases between the germline ends. The DNA of the CDR3 is TGTGCCAGCAGCCCAGGAACCCAGCTCACAGATACGCAGTATTTT. Translated, it gives CASSPGTQLTDTQYF.

This clone came up once. The CDR3 sequence: CAGGLAGVSTQYF. The CDR3 coding sequence is TGTGCCGGGGGACTAGCGGGGGTCAGTACGCAGTATTTT. V usage is TRBV2 and J usage is TRBJ2-3; TRBD2 aligns across 14 bases. J gave up 8 bases and V 11 bases, and 6 bases lay outside the gene matches. The CDR3 sequence is 13 residues long. Germline V gene lookup returns CDR1 SNHLY and CDR2 FYNNEI. The variable domain in full, completed from reference TRBV2 and TRBJ2-3, reads EPEVTQTPSHQVTQMGQEVILRCVPISNHLYFYWYRQILGQKVEFLVSFYNNEISEKSEIFDDQFSVERPDGSNFTLKIRSTKLEDSAMYFCAGGLAGVSTQYFGPGTRLTVL.